The 13 T cell receptor beta chains below come from one sample, sequenced in a study of regulatory T cells in long-lasting Graves disease. Construction of the TCR beta libraries employed iRepertoire HTBI primers in conjunction with Arm-PCR of CDR3 regions. TCRdb redid the calling of the multiplex PCR reads with MiXCR, one entry per CDR3 protein. The sample has 300,000 to 400,000 distinct CDR3 sequences, 15% to 18% seen once; the top ten hold over 20%. Specified time point: newly diagnosed GD, antithyroid drugs for less than 3 months. Extracted PBMC RNA gave rise to the TCR library. The source material was peripheral blood mononuclear cells (PBMCs), sampled at new diagnosis, from a patient treated with antithyroid drugs. The receptors here all came from a female donor with Graves disease.

This clonotype was seen at least ten times. The chain employs TRBV7-2 and TRBJ2-3; 7 bases match TRBD2. V lost 9 bases, J lost 2 bases, and 8 bases stayed unmatched. CDR3 length: 14 amino acids. Germline CDR1 SGHTA, CDR2 FQGNSA. The CDR3 DNA sequence: TGTGCCAGTAGGAGGGCGGGAGCCACAGATACGCAGTATTTT. Translation gives CASRRAGATDTQYF.

This chain links TRBV19 with TRBJ1-1, with D unclear. The CDR3 spans 15 residues. Trimming pared 6 bases from V and 0 bases from J, leaving 14 bases between. CDR1 and CDR2 (germline): LNHDA, SQIVND (reference sequence). The CDR3 sequence is CASSTTPAVNTEAFF. The CDR3 DNA sequence: TGTGCCAGTAGCACCACTCCCGCCGTGAACACTGAAGCTTTCTTT.

Ten or more counts support this clonotype. The DNA of the CDR3 is TGTGCCAGCAGTTCAACTCGGGACAATCATTGGAATCAGCCCCAGCATTTT. Its protein is CASSSTRDNHWNQPQHF. The chain has TRBV27 and TRBJ1-5; weak D call: TRBD1 (6 bases). V was shortened by 4 bases and J by 4 bases, with 20 bases between the two germline ends. Germline V gives CDR1 MNHEY, CDR2 SMNVEV (reference sequence). The CDR3 has 17 amino acids.

In its sample, this clonotype was seen many times. The genes are TRBV12-3 or TRBV12-4 and TRBJ1-6; possible D gene TRBD1, 5 bases. Deletions cut 4 bases from V and 9 bases from J, with 10 bases between. The CDR3 loop spans 13 amino acids. The CDR3 protein is CASSWNRLSPLHF. In nucleotides, the CDR3 is TGTGCCAGCAGTTGGAACAGGCTTTCACCCCTCCACTTT.

This clonotype was picked up many times. The J gene is TRBJ1-1, the V gene TRBV7-9; 9 bases map to TRBD1. V shed 0 bases, J shed 3 bases, and the junction held 14 bases outside the gene matches. Germline V gene data show CDR1 as SEHNR and CDR2 as FQNEAQ (reference sequence). This CDR3 comprises 19 residues. CDR3 sequence (DNA): TGTGCCAGCAGCTTAGCGGCGTTTTGGGGGAGGACAGGGGACACTGAAGCTTTCTTT. It encodes CASSLAAFWGRTGDTEAFF.

The V and J genes are TRBV4-1 and TRBJ1-4, with 8 nucleotides matching TRBD1. Germline lookup yields CDR1 MGHRA and CDR2 YSYEKL. The length of the CDR3 is 14 residues. Unmatched junction bases numbered 3, after V lost 5 bases and J lost 4 bases. The CDR3 is CASSDDRGNEKLFF. The DNA for the CDR3 is TGCGCCAGCAGCGACGACAGGGGTAATGAAAAACTGTTTTTT.

This clonotype was seen many times. This chain connects TRBV20-1 to TRBJ2-7; the match to TRBD1 covers 10 bases. The CDR3 has 15 residues. The J segment lost 1 base and the V segment lost 2 bases, leaving 5 bases of the junction unmatched. Germline V gene data show CDR1 as DFQATT and CDR2 as SNEGSKA (reference sequence). The chain's CDR3 is CSARLGQGLSYEQYF. The DNA for the CDR3 is TGCAGTGCTAGATTGGGACAGGGGCTATCCTACGAGCAGTACTTC.

In its sample, this clonotype was seen many times. The V and J genes are TRBV3-1 and TRBJ2-7; a possible D gene is TRBD1 (6 bases). Per germline, CDR1 LGHDT and CDR2 YNNKEL (reference sequence). Trimming cost V 1 base and J 1 base, with 11 bases left between them. The CDR3 contains 15 residues. Here the CDR3 DNA reads TGTGCCAGCAGCCAAGGGGGGCTTTCGTCCTACGAGCAGTACTTC. It yields the protein CASSQGGLSSYEQYF.

This clonotype was detected many times. The gene calls are TRBV12-3 or TRBV12-4 and TRBJ2-5; 9 bases agree with TRBD2. The V segment lost 3 bases and the J segment 5 bases; nucleotides outside the gene matches: 10. This CDR3 is built from 16 residues. This CDR3 is CASSFAGGQAVETQYF. The DNA of the CDR3 is TGTGCCAGCAGTTTCGCGGGGGGGCAGGCCGTGGAGACCCAGTACTTC.

This chain uses TRBV20-1 with TRBJ1-4; D call uncertain. Germline V CDR1 and CDR2: DFQATT, SNEGSKA (reference sequence). The CDR3 extends over 14 amino acids. V was clipped by 5 bases and J by 4 bases, with 14 bases between them. In DNA, the CDR3 is TGCAGTGCTTGGACCGACCCACTTAATGAAAAACTGTTTTTT. Amino acid sequence: CSAWTDPLNEKLFF.

In this sample, this clonotype turned up many times. The V gene is TRBV20-1, the J gene TRBJ1-5, with D possibly matching TRBD1 (5 bases). There are 14 residues in the CDR3. Germline lookup yields CDR1 DFQATT and CDR2 SNEGSKA (reference sequence). Trimming left V 1 base short and J 6 bases short, with 13 bases between. The CDR3 loop is CSARVGGGGQPQHF. The CDR3 bases are TGCAGTGCTAGAGTCGGGGGTGGGGGTCAGCCCCAGCATTTT.

The sample holds a few counts of this clonotype. A much larger clone lies one base from this, so it may be a read error. The chain recombines TRBV7-3 with TRBJ2-3; 13 bases are shared with TRBD2. The CDR3 totals 15 residues. The germline gives CDR1 SGHTA, CDR2 FQGTGA. The CDR3 loop reads CASSLRGLAGDMQYF. The CDR3 DNA reads as TGTGCCAGCAGCTTAAGAGGACTAGCGGGAGATATGCAGTATTTT.

This clonotype came up a few times. The genes are TRBV6-2 or TRBV6-3 and TRBJ2-6; the match to TRBD2 covers 10 bases. The V segment lost 0 bases and the J segment 0 bases; nucleotides outside the gene matches: 5. This CDR3 is built from 19 residues. CDR1 and CDR2 from the germline V gene are MNHEY and SVGEGT. The CDR3 loop is CASSYSVGTSVSGANVLTF. The CDR3 nucleotides are TGTGCCAGCAGTTACTCTGTAGGGACTAGCGTCTCTGGGGCCAACGTCCTGACTTTC.